The 3 T cell receptor beta chains listed next were all sequenced from one sample in a study of blood T cell repertoires in COVID-19. Produced via immunoSEQ multiplex PCR; TCRdb's table is partial and in-frame only. The table shows just under 250,000 clones, with roughly 90% occurring only once. The sample taken for sequencing was PBMCs or T cells enriched from blood (not recorded which). The source of these receptors is a woman in her twenties or thirties who had recovered from COVID-19.

The chain is built from TRBV4-1 and TRBJ2-7; TRBD1 aligns across 7 bases. Germline CDR1 and CDR2: MGHRA and YSYEKL. This CDR3 is built from 13 residues. V was pared by 6 bases and J by 5 bases, with 7 bases of the junction left unmatched. CDR3 bases: TGCGCCAGCAGTTTCGACAGGGTGGACGAGCAGTACTTC. Amino acid sequence: CASSFDRVDEQYF.

This rearrangement joins TRBV7-9 to TRBJ2-6; D perhaps matches TRBD1 (5 bases). Germline values: CDR1 SEHNR, CDR2 FQNEAQ (reference sequence). Trimming stripped 5 bases from V and 0 bases from J, with 11 bases between. The length of the CDR3 is 16 residues. CDR3 DNA: TGTGCCAGCAGCGGCAACAGGTACTCTGGGGCCAACGTCCTGACTTTC. This codes for CASSGNRYSGANVLTF.

This sequence joins TRBV9 and TRBJ1-3; D remains unclear. CDR1 and CDR2 from the germline V gene are SGDLS and YYNGEE. The CDR3 runs to 14 residues. The V gene lost 3 bases and the J gene lost 2 bases, with 9 bases spanning the gap. In nucleotides, the CDR3 is TGTGCCAGCAGCGCCCGGAGTACTGGAAACACCATATATTTT. This codes for CASSARSTGNTIYF.